This TCR beta chain emerged from a study of OX40 agonist ivuxolimab in advanced cancers. Study background: A male proportion of approximately 83% was recorded, with mean age about 60 years and range about 20 to 79.

Clones were read by immunoSEQ multiplex PCR, and TCRdb kept only the in-frame ones, dropping some. The data hold approximately 59,000 clones, with about 90% observed a single time. Turning to this clone: Its antigen is not known.

Anyone with autoimmune disease history or systemic immunosuppression was excluded. The study, taken as a whole, reports: Low normalized T-cell clonal expansion was also seen in some nonresponders.

The CDR3 sequence is 13 residues long. V was shortened by 7 bases and J by 4 bases, with 14 bases between the two germline ends. CDR1 MNHNS and CDR2 SASEGT come from the germline V gene. This sequence was found in an adult with an advanced solid tumor such as melanoma, head and neck, liver or kidney cancer. The chain has TRBV6-1 and TRBJ2-7, with D possibly matching TRBD2 (5 bases). This specimen consisted of CD4+ or CD8+ T cells sorted from blood, obtained in a trial of the OX40 agonist ivuxolimab. The CDR3 bases are TGTGCCAGCACCCACCCCCGGGAATACGAGCAGTACTTC. Translating gives CASTHPREYEQYF.